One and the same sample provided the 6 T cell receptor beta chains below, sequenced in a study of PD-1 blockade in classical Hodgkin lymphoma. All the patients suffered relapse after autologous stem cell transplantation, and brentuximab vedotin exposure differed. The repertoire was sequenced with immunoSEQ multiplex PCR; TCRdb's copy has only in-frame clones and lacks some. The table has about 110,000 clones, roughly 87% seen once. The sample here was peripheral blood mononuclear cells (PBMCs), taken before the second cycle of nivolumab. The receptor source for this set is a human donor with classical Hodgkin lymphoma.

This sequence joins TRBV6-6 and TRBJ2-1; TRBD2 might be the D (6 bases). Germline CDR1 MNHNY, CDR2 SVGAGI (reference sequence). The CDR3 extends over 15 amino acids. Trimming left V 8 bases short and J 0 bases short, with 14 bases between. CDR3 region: CASRGPGASYNEQFF. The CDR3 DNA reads TGTGCCAGCCGGGGTCCGGGAGCCTCCTACAATGAGCAGTTCTTC.

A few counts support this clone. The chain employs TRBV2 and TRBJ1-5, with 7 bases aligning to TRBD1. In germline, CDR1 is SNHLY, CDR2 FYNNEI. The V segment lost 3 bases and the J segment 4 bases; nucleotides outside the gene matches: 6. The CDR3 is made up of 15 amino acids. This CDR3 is CASSEMTGPNQPQHF. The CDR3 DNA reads TGTGCCAGCAGTGAGATGACAGGGCCGAATCAGCCCCAGCATTTT.

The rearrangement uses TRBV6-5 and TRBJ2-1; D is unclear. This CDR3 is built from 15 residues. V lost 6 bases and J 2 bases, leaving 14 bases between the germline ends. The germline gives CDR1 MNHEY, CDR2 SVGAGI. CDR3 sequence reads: CASRLDLGTYNEQFF. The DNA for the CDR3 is TGTGCCAGCAGATTGGACCTGGGCACCTACAATGAGCAGTTCTTC.

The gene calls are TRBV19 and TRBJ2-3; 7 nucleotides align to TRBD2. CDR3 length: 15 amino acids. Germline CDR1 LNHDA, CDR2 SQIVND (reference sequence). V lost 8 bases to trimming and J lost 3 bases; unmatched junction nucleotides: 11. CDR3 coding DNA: TGTGCCAGTGCCGGGGCGGGAGCGGGTACAGATACGCAGTATTTT. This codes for CASAGAGAGTDTQYF.

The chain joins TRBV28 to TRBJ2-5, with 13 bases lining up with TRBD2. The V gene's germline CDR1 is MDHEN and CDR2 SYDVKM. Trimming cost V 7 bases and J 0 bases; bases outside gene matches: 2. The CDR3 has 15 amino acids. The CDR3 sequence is CASKGLAGDQETQYF. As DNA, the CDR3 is TGTGCCAGCAAAGGACTAGCGGGAGACCAAGAGACCCAGTACTTC.

CDR3 region: CATSREFGSSYEQYF. CDR3 bases: TGTGCCACCAGCAGAGAATTTGGAAGCTCCTACGAGCAGTACTTC. The chain is built from TRBV15 and TRBJ2-7; D remains ambiguous. This CDR3 is built from 15 residues. Between the trimmed V and J ends, which lost 0 bases and 0 bases, there was a span of 9 bases. The germline V gene encodes CDR1 LNHNV and CDR2 YYDKDF (reference sequence).